The sample holds a few counts of the clone carrying this T cell receptor beta chain. The antigen is undetermined. Under 3 months was the duration of disease in ophthalmopathy patients, who also had a Clinical Activity Score of at least 3 and a NOSPECS grade of at least 4. V lost 3 bases, J lost 2 bases, and 3 bases stayed unmatched. Per the germline V gene, CDR1 is MNHGY and CDR2 is SVAAGI. The length of the CDR3 is 16 residues. Regions amplified from RNA transcripts were the TCR beta CDR3 regions. HTBI primers were employed in a first-round RT-PCR of the TCR CDR3. TCRdb processed the multiplex PCR reads anew with MiXCR; each CDR3 protein has one entry. In the table there are about 600,000 distinct CDR3 sequences, approximately 15% of which are singletons. The sample is drawn from a study of T cells in Graves' hyperthyroidism and ophthalmopathy. General study findings and limits: Blood shared most expanded thyroid clonotypes above 0.001.

The sequenced sample was blood. The V and J genes are TRBV6-9 and TRBJ2-1; 11 bases align to TRBD1. The sequence derives from a woman aged 18-29 years with Graves' ophthalmopathy. For the CDR3, the DNA is TGTGCCAGCAGTTACGTGGGACAGGGGGCCTACAATGAGCAGTTCTTC. Translation: CASSYVGQGAYNEQFF.